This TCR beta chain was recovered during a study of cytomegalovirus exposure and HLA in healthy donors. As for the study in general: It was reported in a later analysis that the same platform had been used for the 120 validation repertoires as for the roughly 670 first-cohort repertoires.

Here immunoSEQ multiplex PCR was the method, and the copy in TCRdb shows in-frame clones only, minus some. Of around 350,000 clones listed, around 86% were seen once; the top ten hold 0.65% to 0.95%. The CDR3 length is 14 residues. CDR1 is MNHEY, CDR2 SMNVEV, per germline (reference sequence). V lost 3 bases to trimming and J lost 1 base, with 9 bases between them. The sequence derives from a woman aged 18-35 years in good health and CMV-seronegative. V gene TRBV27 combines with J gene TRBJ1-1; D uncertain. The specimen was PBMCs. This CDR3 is CASSFGIPNTEAFF. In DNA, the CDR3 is TGTGCCAGCAGTTTCGGGATACCGAACACTGAAGCTTTCTTT.